This entry lists 7 T cell receptor beta chains sequenced from one sample in a study of cytomegalovirus exposure and HLA in healthy donors. This PCR relied on a set of 60 Vbeta primers and 13 Jbeta primers. The table came from immunoSEQ multiplex PCR; TCRdb's copy has only in-frame clones and leaves some out. Of roughly 180,000 clones listed, about 80% are singletons. Sequencing was performed on PBMCs. The receptors stem from a woman under 30 in good health and CMV-seropositive.

V and J are TRBV30 and TRBJ2-2; TRBD2 agrees at 10 bases. Trimming removed 3 bases from V and 0 bases from J; junction bases left unmatched: 7. This CDR3 spans 17 amino acids. CDR1 is GTSNPN, CDR2 SVGIG, per germline (reference sequence). CDR3 coding DNA: TGTGCCTGGAGAATCAAGCGGGGGGGTTCGAACACCGGGGAGCTGTTTTTT. Translated, it gives CAWRIKRGGSNTGELFF.

V usage is TRBV6-5 and J usage is TRBJ1-4; D gene ambiguous. Germline CDR1 MNHEY, CDR2 SVGAGI. CDR3 length: 14 amino acids. V was clipped by 2 bases and J by 4 bases, with 8 bases between them. DNA for the CDR3: TGTGCCAGCAGTTACCGCCAGGATAATGAAAAACTGTTTTTT. It specifies CASSYRQDNEKLFF.

As concerns this clone: One junction end disagrees with the germline gene, perhaps due to a read error. Other DNA sequences from this sample encode an identical CDR3 as well. The chain is built from TRBV6-4 and TRBJ2-3; D is perhaps TRBD1 (5 bases). This CDR3 has 14 residues. The germline CDR1 and CDR2 sequences are MRHNA and SNTAGT. In nucleotides, the CDR3 is TGTGCCAGTAGTGAATCTTCAGGGACAGATACGCAGTATTTT. This sequence encodes CASSESSGTDTQYF.

This chain connects TRBV5-1 to TRBJ2-7; TRBD1 aligns across 10 bases. V lost 1 base, J lost 5 bases, and 3 bases stayed unmatched. Germline CDR1 is SGHRS and CDR2 is YFSETQ. This CDR3 spans 14 amino acids. The CDR3 is CASSLWGTGDEQYV. CDR3 DNA sequence: TGCGCCAGCAGCTTGTGGGGGACAGGGGACGAGCAGTACGTC.

The V call is TRBV5-1, the J call TRBJ2-5, with D possibly being TRBD1 (5 bases). The CDR3 has 15 amino acids. V dropped 4 bases and J dropped 5 bases, with 18 bases sitting between them. Germline V gene sequence: CDR1 SGHRS, CDR2 YFSETQ. CDR3 sequence (DNA): TGCGCCAGCAGCGCACTGACAGTGTTGGGGGAGACCCAGTACTTC. This translates into CASSALTVLGETQYF.

The genes are TRBV19 and TRBJ1-1; no reliable D call. The CDR3 is made up of 15 amino acids. Trimming shortened V by 3 bases and J by 1 base, and 12 bases separated the two germline ends. The germline V gene has CDR1 LNHDA and CDR2 SQIVND (reference sequence). In nucleotides, the CDR3 is TGTGCCAGTAGTATCGGGAGGCGATCGAACACTGAAGCTTTCTTT. Translating it yields CASSIGRRSNTEAFF.

V usage is TRBV6-1 and J usage is TRBJ2-7, with D perhaps TRBD2 (6 bases). The CDR3 is made up of 12 amino acids. V lost 8 bases and J 4 bases, leaving 12 bases between the germline ends. CDR1 and CDR2 from the germline V gene are MNHNS and SASEGT. This chain's CDR3 is CASRGRGYEQYF. The CDR3 DNA is TGTGCCAGCCGCGGGCGGGGATACGAGCAGTACTTC.